A selection of T cell receptor beta chains follows, all from one sample in a study of T-cell memory formation after mild COVID-19. From the 5' RACE reads, TCRdb called clonotypes with MiXCR, one entry per CDR3 protein. This table holds hundreds of thousands of distinct CDR3 sequences, about 20% found once. Specimen: PBMCs or a T cell subset sorted from them (not recorded which). The receptors come from an adult woman who had mild COVID-19 (a few samples of this study predate the infection). Cell type and time point are not known. The CDR3 runs from the conserved cysteine through the conserved F or W. D genes are given only for firm matches. Clone size is stated in some rows and not others, as once, few, many or a class when expanded.

d_gene | j_gene | abundance | v_gene | CDR3nt | CDR3aa
. | TRBJ2-7 | once | TRBV5-6 | TGTGCCAGCAGCTTGGGGACCTCGGGCGAGCAGTACTTC | CASSLGTSGEQYF
TRBD1 | TRBJ1-1 | few | TRBV3-1 | TGTGCCAGCAGCCAGGTGGGGACAGGGCAAGCTTTCTTT | CASSQVGTGQAFF
TRBD1 | TRBJ2-3 | few | TRBV6-5 | TGTGCCAGCAGTCTAGGACAGGGACACACAGATACGCAGTATTTT | CASSLGQGHTDTQYF
. | TRBJ2-7 | . | TRBV19 | TGTGCCAGTAGTATGCTGGAGGGGACCTACGAGCAGTACTTC | CASSMLEGTYEQYF
TRBD2 | TRBJ2-7 | few | TRBV29-1 | TGCAGCGTGGAGACTAGCGGGAAAGGGACCTACGAGCAGTACTTC | CSVETSGKGTYEQYF
. | TRBJ1-1 | . | TRBV7-9 | TGTGCCAGCAGCTCCACCGTTCTGAACACTGAAGCTTTCTTT | CASSSTVLNTEAFF
TRBD2 | TRBJ2-2 | . | TRBV6-6 | TGTGCCAGCAGTTACGCGGGGGGGCCCGGGGAGCTGTTTTTT | CASSYAGGPGELFF
. | TRBJ1-1 | . | TRBV7-8 | TGTGCCAGCAGCTTACCACCTCCGATGAACACTGAAGCTTTCTTT | CASSLPPPMNTEAFF
TRBD1 | TRBJ2-5 | few | TRBV6-2/TRBV6-3 | TGTGCCAGTGACAGGGGAAGAGGAGAGACCCAGTACTTC | CASDRGRGETQYF
. | TRBJ2-7 | many | TRBV5-5 | TGTGCCAGCAGCTTAGTTGGGAGCTACGAGCAGTACTTC | CASSLVGSYEQYF
TRBD2 | TRBJ2-1 | many | TRBV2 | TGTGCCAGCAAAGGGACTAGCGTCGCCAATGAGCAGTTCTTC | CASKGTSVANEQFF
TRBD2 | TRBJ2-3 | . | TRBV2 | TGTGCCAGCAGCACGAATACTAGCGGGAGCACAGATACGCAGTATTTT | CASSTNTSGSTDTQYF
. | TRBJ1-1 | . | TRBV15 | TGTGCCACCAGCAGAGATTTGACTGAAGCTTTCTTT | CATSRDLTEAFF
TRBD2 | TRBJ2-1 | . | TRBV5-6 | TGTGCCAGCAGCCCGACGGGGCGGGGGGTCTCCTACAATGAGCAGTTCTTC | CASSPTGRGVSYNEQFF
. | TRBJ2-7 | few | TRBV4-1 | TGCGCCAGCAGCTCAAACCAGGGGGGCTCCTACGAGCAGTACTTC | CASSSNQGGSYEQYF
TRBD1 | TRBJ1-2 | few | TRBV3-1 | TGTGCCAGCAGCGCTCCCGGGACAGGGAGAGGCTACACCTTC | CASSAPGTGRGYTF
. | TRBJ1-2 | . | TRBV29-1 | TGCAGCGTTGAGGCAGGGTCTATGTATGGCTACACCTTC | CSVEAGSMYGYTF